What follows are 21 T cell receptor beta chains derived from one specimen sequenced in a study of blood T cell repertoires in COVID-19 (dated by TCRdb to 2019 to 2021). Libraries came from the immunoSEQ multiplex PCR assay. TCRdb took this table from immuneACCESS and kept in-frame rearrangements with V and J called. Such tables lack part of the clones; where checked against another copy, unresolved V genes explain under half of the gap, and the rest is unexplained. For this sample there are tens of thousands of clones; roughly 81% appear just once. The ten largest make up 4% to 6% of the sample. The sample consisted of peripheral blood. The receptor set was obtained from a man at least 80 years old with COVID-19, enrolled during active disease.

This clone was observed a single time. V gene TRBV6-2 or TRBV6-3 combines with J gene TRBJ1-5; the D is unclear. CDR1 and CDR2 from the germline V gene are MNHEY and SVGEGT. The CDR3 spans 17 residues. V was clipped by 2 bases and J by 0 bases, with 14 bases between them. CDR3 loop: CASSYVSDRYSNQPQHF. The DNA of the CDR3 is TGTGCCAGCAGTTACGTCTCAGATCGTTATAGCAATCAGCCCCAGCATTTT.

There are a few counts of this clone. The chain has TRBV29-1 and TRBJ1-1, with TRBD1 matching over 7 bases. Germline lookup yields CDR1 SQVTM and CDR2 ANQGSEA. The CDR3 totals 13 residues. V was pared by 6 bases and J by 5 bases, with 9 bases of the junction left unmatched. Here the CDR3 reads CSVFSTGMTEAFF. For the CDR3, the DNA is TGCAGCGTCTTCTCGACAGGGATGACTGAAGCTTTCTTT.

V gene TRBV5-1 combines with J gene TRBJ1-4; D might be TRBD1 (6 bases). V lost 0 bases and J 5 bases, leaving 8 bases between the germline ends. This CDR3 has 14 residues. Germline values: CDR1 SGHRS, CDR2 YFSETQ. The CDR3 coding sequence is TGCGCCAGCAGCTTGGCCCAGGGGAATGAAAAACTGTTTTTT. It translates to CASSLAQGNEKLFF.

The rearrangement joins TRBV7-6 to TRBJ2-7, with TRBD2 as a possible D gene (7 bases). Germline V gene sequence: CDR1 SGHVS, CDR2 FNYEAQ. The ends were cut back, 5 bases at V and 2 bases at J, with 19 bases in the middle. The CDR3 is made up of 16 amino acids. The DNA of the CDR3 is TGTGCCAGCAGCCCCAACCCGGGGGAGGGGGCCTACGAGCAGTACTTC. Translating it yields CASSPNPGEGAYEQYF.

V and J are TRBV19 and TRBJ1-4; tentatively, D is TRBD1 (6 bases). Germline CDR1 is LNHDA and CDR2 is SQIVND (reference sequence). The CDR3 is 15 residues long. Trimming stripped 3 bases from V and 6 bases from J, with 14 bases between. For the CDR3, the DNA is TGTGCCAGTAGTATCACTGGACAGCTTGATGAAAAACTGTTTTTT. Translated, it gives CASSITGQLDEKLFF.

The rearrangement uses TRBV5-1 and TRBJ2-5, with 7 positions matching TRBD2. V lost 2 bases, J lost 2 bases, and 6 bases stayed unmatched. CDR1 and CDR2 from the germline V gene are SGHRS and YFSETQ. The CDR3 totals 15 residues. The CDR3 nucleotides are TGCGCCAGCAGCTTTCGCCTAGCGGAACAAGAGACCCAGTACTTC. This translates into CASSFRLAEQETQYF.

The chain combines TRBV2 with TRBJ2-5, with 7 nucleotides matching TRBD2. The V gene's germline CDR1 is SNHLY and CDR2 FYNNEI. The ends lost 6 bases at V and 3 bases at J; junction bases unmatched: 4. The CDR3 length is 13 residues. The CDR3: CASRLSGKETQYF. The CDR3 coding sequence is TGTGCCAGCAGACTCAGCGGGAAAGAGACCCAGTACTTC. Supplemented by reference TRBV2 and TRBJ2-5, the full variable domain reads EPEVTQTPSHQVTQMGQEVILRCVPISNHLYFYWYRQILGQKVEFLVSFYNNEISEKSEIFDDQFSVERPDGSNFTLKIRSTKLEDSAMYFCASRLSGKETQYFGPGTRLLVL.

The chain uses TRBV29-1 and TRBJ1-1; 7 positions agree with TRBD1. J lost 4 bases, V lost 3 bases, and 8 bases had no gene match. Looked up from germline, CDR1 is SQVTM and CDR2 is ANQGSEA. This CDR3 is 14 amino acids long. CDR3 DNA sequence: TGCAGCGTTGAGGCCAACAGGGGTAGCACTGAAGCTTTCTTT. Translated, it gives CSVEANRGSTEAFF. The full variable domain, in which reference TRBV29-1 and TRBJ1-1 provide the parts outside the CDR3, is SAVISQKPSRDICQRGTSLTIQCQVDSQVTMMFWYRQQPGQSLTLIATANQGSEATYESGFVIDKFPISRPNLTFSTLTVSNMSPEDSSIYLCSVEANRGSTEAFFGQGTRLTVV.

This chain uses TRBV4-3 with TRBJ1-5, with D possibly TRBD1 on 6 matching bases. V was trimmed by 3 bases and J by 5 bases, leaving 14 bases between them. Per germline, CDR1 LGHNA and CDR2 YSLEER. The CDR3 has 15 residues. For the CDR3, the DNA is TGCGCCAGCAGCCAGATATGGGGGGGCCATCAGCCCCAGCATTTT. Its translation is CASSQIWGGHQPQHF.

In this sample, this clone turned up once. The chain links TRBV7-8 to TRBJ2-1; TRBD2 matches at 9 bases. This CDR3 contains 17 residues. Germline V gene data show CDR1 as SGHVS and CDR2 as FQNEAQ. Trimming cost V 5 bases and J 3 bases; bases outside gene matches: 11. In DNA form, the CDR3 reads TGTGCCAGCAGCGGGAGAACCGGGACTAGCTTCTACAATGAGCAGTTCTTC. Translation gives CASSGRTGTSFYNEQFF.

This clone came up once. CDR3 nucleotide sequence: TGTGCCAGCACTCTCGGGGATTCAACTAATGAAAAACTGTTTTTT. It translates to CASTLGDSTNEKLFF. This chain uses TRBV6-6 with TRBJ1-4; no clear D. V lost 7 bases and J lost 0, with 12 bases in between. The CDR3 runs 15 residues. Germline CDR1 is MNHNY and CDR2 is SVGAGI (reference sequence).

V and J are TRBV10-2 and TRBJ1-1; a weak D match, TRBD1 (5 bases). The V and J ends lost 5 bases and 1 base respectively, with 14 bases between them. The CDR3 is 15 amino acids. Germline assignment: CDR1 WSHSY and CDR2 SAAADI. The CDR3 nucleotides read TGCGCCAGCAGTCAACCTCGAACAGGGAACACTGAAGCTTTCTTT. Amino acid sequence: CASSQPRTGNTEAFF.

The gene calls are TRBV9 and TRBJ2-3; maybe TRBD2 (6 bases). The CDR3 is made up of 16 amino acids. CDR1 and CDR2 from the germline V gene are SGDLS and YYNGEE. V was pared by 1 base and J by 0 bases, with 12 bases between. The CDR3 here is CASSVTERASTDTQYF. The CDR3 nucleotides are TGTGCCAGCAGCGTAACGGAGCGGGCTAGCACAGATACGCAGTATTTT.

The gene calls are TRBV20-1 and TRBJ2-5; 8 bases are shared with TRBD2. With V trimmed by 5 bases and J by 5 bases, 1 base remained unmatched. The CDR3 totals 11 residues. Germline V gene sequence: CDR1 DFQATT, CDR2 SNEGSKA (reference sequence). CDR3 DNA sequence: TGCAGTGCTGGCGGGGGGGAGACCCAGTACTTC. It specifies CSAGGGETQYF.

There are a few counts of this clone. This chain connects TRBV6-1 to TRBJ2-7, with D tentatively TRBD1 (5 bases). Trimming removed 1 base at V and 2 bases at J, with 9 bases between. Germline V lookup: CDR1 MNHNS, CDR2 SASEGT. This CDR3 contains 14 residues. CDR3 DNA: TGTGCCAGCAGTGAAGGAGGCAGGGCCTACGAGCAGTACTTC. Amino acids: CASSEGGRAYEQYF.

V usage is TRBV19 and J usage is TRBJ1-4, with D possibly matching TRBD1 (5 bases). The CDR3 is made up of 13 amino acids. CDR1 is LNHDA and CDR2 is SQIVND in the germline V gene (reference sequence). Trimming stripped 5 bases from V and 5 bases from J, with 9 bases between. Here the CDR3 reads CASSARQNEKLFF. CDR3 sequence (DNA): TGTGCCAGTAGTGCCCGACAGAATGAAAAACTGTTTTTT.

The V call is TRBV18, the J call TRBJ2-5; TRBD1 agrees at 7 bases. In germline, CDR1 is KGHSH, CDR2 LQKENI. The junction had 7 bases not matched to a gene; V was cut back by 5 bases and J by 4 bases. The CDR3 has 14 amino acids. CDR3 DNA: TGTGCCAGCTCAACGGACAGGTCAGGAGAGACCCAGTACTTC. The encoded protein is CASSTDRSGETQYF.

V and J are TRBV28 and TRBJ1-1; 7 bases align to TRBD1. The CDR3 has 14 residues. With V trimmed by 5 bases and J by 1 base, 4 bases remained unmatched. CDR1 MDHEN and CDR2 SYDVKM come from the germline V gene. CDR3 sequence reads: CASSPRTGNTEAFF. DNA of the CDR3: TGTGCCAGCAGTCCGCGGACAGGGAACACTGAAGCTTTCTTT.

V and J are TRBV19 and TRBJ1-1; 7 bases fit TRBD1. Unmatched junction bases numbered 17, after V lost 5 bases and J lost 5 bases. Germline-derived CDR1 and CDR2 are LNHDA and SQIVND (reference sequence). The CDR3 is 17 amino acids. The DNA for the CDR3 is TGTGCCAGTAGTGGATTATCGTCGACAGGGCCGAGAACTGAAGCTTTCTTT. This gives the protein CASSGLSSTGPRTEAFF.

The chain carries TRBV1 and TRBJ1-3; TRBD1, as called in the table, went unchecked against the DNA. TRBV1 is an annotated pseudogene. This CDR3 spans 14 amino acids. CDR3 DNA sequence: TGCACCAGCAGCCAAGCGGACAGGGGAAACACCATATATTTT. It codes for CTSSQADRGNTIYF.

The chain links TRBV6-5 to TRBJ2-1; D might be TRBD1 (6 bases). The V end was cut by 10 bases, the J end by 6 bases, with 19 bases between. CDR3 length: 14 amino acids. Germline V gene sequence: CDR1 MNHEY, CDR2 SVGAGI. The CDR3 DNA is TGTGCCACTCAGCTAGGGGCAGGGGCCAATGAGCAGTTCTTC. It translates to CATQLGAGANEQFF.